Listed below are T cell receptor beta chains from one sample, sequenced in a study of blood T cell repertoires in COVID-19. Libraries were prepared by immunoSEQ multiplex PCR; TCRdb keeps only in-frame clonotypes and omits some of them. The sample holds about 180,000 clones; around 88% are singletons and the top ten take roughly 4%. Sequencing was carried out using peripheral blood. The receptors were gathered from a woman in her 30s with acute or convalescent COVID-19. Both conserved end residues are part of each CDR3. D genes are given only for firm matches.

j_call d_call v_call cdr3_aa cdr3_nt
TRBJ1-2 TRBD1 TRBV5-1 CASSLTGGDGYTF TGCGCCAGCAGCCTTACAGGGGGGGATGGCTACACCTTC
TRBJ2-3 TRBD2 TRBV30 CAWSVLAGGADTQYF TGTGCCTGGAGTGTACTAGCGGGAGGGGCAGATACGCAGTATTTT
TRBJ1-2 - TRBV20-1 CSASLWEPSYTF TGCAGTGCTAGTCTGTGGGAGCCTAGCTACACCTTC
TRBJ2-3 - TRBV9 CASSVGRDTQYF TGTGCCAGCAGCGTAGGTCGAGATACGCAGTATTTT
TRBJ2-1 TRBD2 TRBV4-1 CASSQSSAGNEQFF TGCGCCAGCAGCCAATCATCAGCGGGGAATGAGCAGTTCTTC
TRBJ2-1 TRBD1 TRBV4-2 CASSHRQGDEQFF TGTGCCAGCAGCCACCGACAGGGGGATGAGCAGTTCTTC
TRBJ1-1 - TRBV6-5 CASSLGFSEAFF TGTGCCAGCAGTCTCGGTTTCTCTGAAGCTTTCTTT
TRBJ2-5 TRBD1 TRBV5-1 CASSLTGGAETQYF TGCGCCAGCAGCTTGACAGGGGGCGCTGAGACCCAGTACTTC
TRBJ1-5 - TRBV30 CAWSYSVDQPQHF TGTGCCTGGAGTTACAGTGTCGATCAGCCCCAGCATTTT
TRBJ2-1 TRBD2 TRBV27 CARNGRESNEQFF TGTGCCAGGAATGGGCGGGAGTCCAATGAGCAGTTCTTC
TRBJ2-7 - TRBV4-1 CASSLSGSSYEQYF TGCGCCAGCTCCTTGTCCGGGAGCTCCTACGAGCAGTACTTC
TRBJ2-1 - TRBV2 CASSVNNHNEQFF TGTGCCAGCAGTGTCAACAACCACAATGAGCAGTTCTTC
TRBJ1-5 TRBD1 TRBV7-2 CACGQGVNQPQHF TGTGCCTGTGGACAGGGCGTTAATCAGCCCCAGCATTTT
TRBJ2-1 TRBD2 TRBV9 CASTRLAGGNEQFF TGTGCCAGCACTCGGCTAGCGGGAGGGAATGAGCAGTTCTTC
TRBJ2-4 - TRBV2 CASSLTGFLYF TGTGCCAGCAGCCTAACAGGTTTCTTGTACTTC
TRBJ1-1 - TRBV30 CAWSEGPGTQAFF TGTGCCTGGAGTGAGGGCCCCGGGACACAAGCTTTCTTT
TRBJ2-7 TRBD2 TRBV3-1/TRBV3-2 CASSQGLAGSAYEQYF TGTGCCAGCAGCCAAGGACTAGCGGGGTCCGCCTACGAGCAGTACTTC
TRBJ2-2 TRBD2 TRBV6-5 CASKDRLAGAGELFF TGTGCCTCAAAGGACAGACTAGCGGGGGCCGGGGAGCTGTTTTTT
TRBJ2-1 TRBD1 TRBV18 CASSRGQGRTINEQFF TGTGCCAGCTCACGCGGACAGGGGCGCACCATCAATGAGCAGTTCTTC
TRBJ2-5 TRBD2 TRBV7-9 CASSLESGSGKYF TGTGCCAGCAGCTTAGAGAGCGGGAGTGGGAAGTACTTC
TRBJ2-7 - TRBV5-1 CASSLSVSYEQYF TGCGCCAGCAGCTTGTCCGTTTCCTACGAGCAGTACTTC
TRBJ2-1 TRBD2 TRBV27 CASTLSSGRNEQFF TGTGCCAGCACCCTTTCTAGCGGGAGGAATGAGCAGTTCTTC
TRBJ1-2 - TRBV28 CASSSGGPPNYGYTF TGTGCCAGCAGTAGCGGGGGCCCACCTAACTATGGCTACACCTTC
TRBJ2-2 - TRBV5-1 CASSLWGTTLTGELFF TGCGCCAGCAGCTTGTGGGGGACAACTCTCACCGGGGAGCTGTTTTTT
TRBJ2-2 - TRBV29-1 CSAIGGDFTGELFF TGCAGCGCAATAGGCGGGGACTTCACCGGGGAGCTGTTTTTT
TRBJ1-5 - TRBV6-5 CASSYTYSNQPQHF TGTGCCAGCAGTTACACCTATAGCAATCAGCCCCAGCATTTT
TRBJ2-2 - TRBV30 CAWSHSPGELFF TGTGCCTGGAGTCACAGTCCCGGGGAGCTGTTTTTT
TRBJ2-3 - TRBV7-8 CASSSRLVSSTDTQYF TGTGCCAGCAGCTCCAGACTCGTATCGAGCACAGATACGCAGTATTTT
TRBJ2-7 - TRBV18 CASSPQKLSEQYF TGTGCCAGCTCACCACAAAAACTTAGCGAGCAGTACTTC
TRBJ1-5 - TRBV19 CASSTRDTYQPQHF TGTGCCAGTAGTACCCGGGACACCTATCAGCCCCAGCATTTT
TRBJ1-1 - TRBV2 CASSEAAGTEAFF TGTGCCAGCAGTGAAGCAGCGGGCACTGAAGCTTTCTTT
TRBJ2-2 - TRBV5-1 CASSPLMQGLTGELFF TGCGCCAGCAGCCCCCTCATGCAGGGGCTTACCGGGGAGCTGTTTTTT
TRBJ1-1 TRBD1 TRBV6-6 CASSYLGQTIEAFF TGTGCCAGCAGTTACCTGGGACAGACGATTGAAGCTTTCTTT
TRBJ2-5 - TRBV7-8 CASSLVPGARGETQYF TGTGCCAGCAGCTTAGTACCGGGAGCTCGGGGAGAGACCCAGTACTTC
TRBJ1-4 - TRBV30 CAWNSRGSGSNEKLFF TGTGCCTGGAACTCACGTGGCTCGGGGTCTAATGAAAAACTGTTTTTT
TRBJ2-7 TRBD2 TRBV6-5 CASRIAGGPNEQYF TGTGCCAGCAGGATAGCGGGAGGGCCAAACGAGCAGTACTTC